This passage covers 18 T cell receptor beta chains from one sample sequenced in a study of cytomegalovirus exposure and HLA in healthy donors. PCR involved 60 Vbeta and 13 Jbeta primers. This table comes from immunoSEQ multiplex PCR, and its TCRdb copy is limited to in-frame clones, with some not included. The sample includes about 62,000 clones. The specimen sequenced was PBMCs. These receptors were obtained from a man aged 25 to 40 in good health and CMV-seropositive.

The V call is TRBV11-1, the J call TRBJ1-6; D remains unclear. This CDR3 is 14 amino acids long. The germline V gene encodes CDR1 SGHAT and CDR2 FQDESV (reference sequence). V was shortened by 0 bases and J by 4 bases, with 4 bases between the two germline ends. For the CDR3, the DNA is TGTGCCAGCAGCTTAGCACAGTATAATTCACCCCTCCACTTT. Protein: CASSLAQYNSPLHF.

V is TRBV9 and J is TRBJ2-1; TRBD1 matches at 7 bases. V was clipped by 1 base and J by 9 bases; unmatched bases: 19. From germline, CDR1 is SGDLS and CDR2 YYNGEE. The length of the CDR3 is 18 residues. CDR3 DNA: TGTGCCAGCAGCGTAACCCCCGGACAGGCTCGTACAGGGACTGAGCAGTTCTTC. Protein product: CASSVTPGQARTGTEQFF.

The chain joins TRBV6-1 to TRBJ2-3, with 8 bases matching TRBD1. The V gene end was trimmed by 11 bases and the J gene end by 3 bases; junction bases not matched to a gene: 10. The V gene's germline CDR1 is MNHNS and CDR2 SASEGT. CDR3 length: 14 residues. As DNA, the CDR3 is TGTGCCGTTAGTCGACAGGGGAGGACAGATACGCAGTATTTT. This encodes CAVSRQGRTDTQYF.

The chain links TRBV27 to TRBJ1-1, with D possibly being TRBD1 (6 bases). V was trimmed by 7 bases and J by 1 base, leaving 10 bases between them. The CDR3 consists of 13 residues. Germline V gene sequence: CDR1 MNHEY, CDR2 SMNVEV (reference sequence). The chain's CDR3 is CASTWGQNTEAFF. CDR3 nucleotides: TGTGCCAGCACCTGGGGACAGAACACTGAAGCTTTCTTT.

CDR3 nucleotide sequence: TGTGCCAGCAGTGGCCTTGGGAGGACAGATACGCAGTATTTT. Its translation is CASSGLGRTDTQYF. The chain carries TRBV6-1 and TRBJ2-3; maybe TRBD2 (6 bases). Per germline, CDR1 MNHNS and CDR2 SASEGT. V was cut by 4 bases and J by 3 bases, with 11 bases left in between. The CDR3 is 14 amino acids.

The genes are TRBV5-4 and TRBJ1-2; 12 bases map to TRBD1. The junction had 7 bases not matched to a gene; V was cut back by 6 bases and J by 4 bases. Germline V gene lookup returns CDR1 SGHNT and CDR2 YYREEE (reference sequence). CDR3 size: 15 residues. The CDR3 DNA reads TGTGCCAGCACCGAGGGACAGGGGGCAGGCTATGGCTACACCTTC. This gives the protein CASTEGQGAGYGYTF.

V gene TRBV4-2 combines with J gene TRBJ1-1; perhaps TRBD1 as D (5 bases). Germline values: CDR1 LGHNA, CDR2 YNFKEQ. This CDR3 region has 17 residues. V lost 3 bases and J lost 0, with 17 bases in between. The CDR3 reads CASSHAMAAGLNTEAFF. The CDR3 bases are TGTGCCAGCAGCCATGCCATGGCTGCGGGGCTGAACACTGAAGCTTTCTTT.

V gene TRBV9 combines with J gene TRBJ1-3; D is unclear. The CDR3 loop spans 18 amino acids. Trimming removed 0 bases at V and 0 bases at J, with 16 bases between. Germline lookup yields CDR1 SGDLS and CDR2 YYNGEE. The CDR3 nucleotides read TGTGCCAGCAGCGTAGATTCGAGCGGAGCGAGCTCTGGAAACACCATATATTTT. It yields the protein CASSVDSSGASSGNTIYF. Supplemented by reference TRBV9 and TRBJ1-3, the full variable domain reads DSGVTQTPKHLITATGQRVTLRCSPRSGDLSVYWYQQSLDQGLQFLIQYYNGEERAKGNILERFSAQQFPDLHSELNLSSLELGDSALYFCASSVDSSGASSGNTIYFGEGSWLTVV.

The CDR3 protein is CASTQGEMSNYGYTF. In nucleotides, the CDR3 is TGTGCCAGCACACAGGGAGAAATGAGTAACTATGGCTACACCTTC. This chain uses TRBV2 with TRBJ1-2; TRBD1 might be the D (6 bases). CDR1 is SNHLY, CDR2 FYNNEI, per germline. V was trimmed by 7 bases and J by 1 base, leaving 16 bases between them. The CDR3 sequence is 15 residues long.

The chain joins TRBV4-2 to TRBJ2-7, with 10 bases fitting TRBD1. This CDR3 comprises 15 residues. Unmatched junction bases numbered 4, after V lost 2 bases and J lost 3 bases. Germline CDR1 and CDR2: LGHNA and YNFKEQ. CDR3 in amino acids: CASSQPGQGNYEQYF. CDR3 nucleotides: TGTGCCAGCAGCCAACCGGGACAGGGGAACTACGAGCAGTACTTC.

The J gene is TRBJ2-7, the V gene TRBV30; 7 bases are a match to TRBD2. Losses at the gene ends were 0 bases for V and 3 bases for J; bases not matched to a gene: 8. CDR1 is GTSNPN, CDR2 SVGIG, per germline (reference sequence). This CDR3 contains 15 residues. The CDR3 nucleotides are TGTGCCTGGAGTGTATTGGCGGGAGAAGACTACGAGCAGTACTTC. Translating gives CAWSVLAGEDYEQYF. Using reference TRBV30 and TRBJ2-7 for the parts outside the CDR3, the full variable domain is SQTIHQWPATLVQPVGSPLSLECTVEGTSNPNLYWYRQAAGRGLQLLFYSVGIGQISSEVPQNLSASRPQDRQFILSSKKLLLSDSGFYLCAWSVLAGEDYEQYFGPGTRLTVT.

The chain has TRBV4-1 and TRBJ1-1; TRBD1 matches 7 bases. V lost 2 bases, J lost 5 bases, and 11 bases stayed unmatched. The CDR3 extends over 16 amino acids. CDR1 is MGHRA and CDR2 is YSYEKL in the germline V gene. The CDR3 nucleotides are TGCGCCAGCAGCCAAAGAGGGGGCACCCGGCGGACTGAAGCTTTCTTT. Its translation: CASSQRGGTRRTEAFF.

A remark on this clone: A read error may account for a junction end that differs from germline. The V gene is TRBV7-3, the J gene TRBJ2-1; D is unresolved. The germline V gene has CDR1 SGHTA and CDR2 FQGTGA. The CDR3 loop spans 15 amino acids. For the CDR3, the DNA is TGTGCCAGCAGCCTAACTCCAAGCTCCGACAATGAGCAGTTCTTC. This encodes CASSLTPSSDNEQFF.

The chain has TRBV11-3 and TRBJ1-1; a weak D match, TRBD1 (6 bases). The CDR3 runs 15 residues. Per germline, CDR1 SGHNT and CDR2 YENEEA. V gave up 5 bases and J gave up 6 bases, with 19 bases separating them. CDR3 sequence (DNA): TGTGCCAGCAGCCCCCGCGGGGGGCAACTATCTGAAGCTTTCTTT. Its translation: CASSPRGGQLSEAFF.

The chain carries TRBV19 and TRBJ2-2; 8 bases are shared with TRBD2. Unmatched junction bases numbered 10, after V lost 5 bases and J lost 5 bases. Looked up from germline, CDR1 is LNHDA and CDR2 is SQIVND (reference sequence). CDR3 length: 16 amino acids. The CDR3 reads CASSVSGSPRTGELFF. For the CDR3, the DNA is TGTGCCAGTAGTGTAAGCGGGAGCCCCAGGACCGGGGAGCTGTTTTTT.

V usage is TRBV4-2 and J usage is TRBJ2-2; weak D call: TRBD2 (5 bases). The V end was cut by 0 bases, the J end by 3 bases, with 8 bases between. The CDR3 totals 15 residues. Per germline, CDR1 LGHNA and CDR2 YNFKEQ. The CDR3 sequence: CASSQDGGYTGELFF. The CDR3 DNA sequence: TGTGCCAGCAGCCAAGACGGAGGATACACCGGGGAGCTGTTTTTT.

The genes are TRBV4-1 and TRBJ2-2; a possible D gene is TRBD1 (6 bases). The CDR3 is 15 residues long. The V end lost 2 bases, the J end lost 6 bases, and 13 bases lay between the germline ends. Germline loops: CDR1 MGHRA, CDR2 YSYEKL. CDR3 sequence reads: CASSQTQQGPGELFF. The CDR3 DNA reads TGCGCCAGCAGCCAAACACAACAGGGTCCCGGGGAGCTGTTTTTT.

The chain has TRBV5-1 and TRBJ1-5; D remains ambiguous. Trimming cost V 2 bases and J 2 bases, with 5 bases left between them. The CDR3 has 13 amino acids. Germline CDR1 SGHRS, CDR2 YFSETQ. The CDR3 nucleotides are TGCGCCAGCAGCTTACGGGGCAATCAGCCCCAGCATTTT. This encodes CASSLRGNQPQHF. Full variable domain (remainder filled in from reference TRBV5-1 and TRBJ1-5): KAGVTQTPRYLIKTRGQQVTLSCSPISGHRSVSWYQQTPGQGLQFLFEYFSETQRNKGNFPGRFSGRQFSNSRSEMNVSTLELGDSALYLCASSLRGNQPQHFGDGTRLSIL.